This T cell receptor (beta chain) originates from a study of blood T cell repertoires in COVID-19. Background on the study: From T cells, B-cell-depleted T cells, or PBMCs came the material, which was cDNA or gDNA.

Original processing notes: Estimated nucleated cell counts came from reference gene primer amplification. Using immunoSEQ multiplex PCR, the repertoire was profiled, and TCRdb retains in-frame clones only, with some absent. V and J calls and clone size are those listed in that table; D and trimming were worked out from the DNA. The table records roughly 100,000 clones, about 80% of them present only once. There are 15 residues in the CDR3. Germline CDR1 SGHAT, CDR2 FQNNGV. With 4 bases clipped from V and 4 bases from J, the junction kept 7 bases outside the gene matches. The sequencing sample was made of peripheral blood. The rearrangement uses TRBV11-2 and TRBJ2-5; 9 bases agree with TRBD1. This receptor was taken from a man in his 70s with acute or convalescent COVID-19. In DNA, the CDR3 is TGTGCCAGCAGCTCACAGGGGGCAGCGGTAGAGACCCAGTACTTC. It is translated as CASSSQGAAVETQYF.